This record looks at one TCR beta chain sequence and its context. Its antigen remains unidentified. Other DNA sequences in this specimen translate into the identical CDR3. Sorting of CD4+ naive, central memory, regulatory and stem cell-like memory cells was performed via CD45RO/CCR7/CD25/CD127/CD95/CD27. The data derive from a study of beta chain features in type 1 diabetes. The study's findings and limits: Type 1 diabetes patients showed a moderate but significant shortening of TCRB CDR3s in all four CD4+ subsets.

V was clipped by 1 base and J by 2 bases; unmatched bases: 3. Looked up from germline, CDR1 is LGHNA and CDR2 is YSLEER. CDR3 length: 15 residues. Every bit of the isolated RNA underwent reverse transcription, so sequencing read expressed TCRB transcripts. Sequencing used immunoSEQ multiplex PCR; TCRdb keeps in-frame clones, though not all of them. The sample lists about 340,000 clones, 6.5% to 10% occurring once. Sequencing was carried out using central memory CD4+ T cells from blood. The chain uses TRBV4-3 and TRBJ2-7; 9 bases fit TRBD2. This TCR was sampled from a woman in her late teens or twenties in good health. CDR3 DNA sequence: TGCGCCAGCAGCCAAGTACTAGCGGGTCCCTACGAGCAGTACTTC. This encodes CASSQVLAGPYEQYF.